The 24 T cell receptor beta chains presented below share a single source sample, sequenced in a study of blood T cell repertoires in COVID-19. TCRdb's copy holds only in-frame clones and misses some; the assay was immunoSEQ multiplex PCR. This table has approximately 170,000 clones, about four fifths appearing once. The sequencing input was peripheral blood. The receptors originated from a woman older than 75 with COVID-19, enrolled during active disease.

V and J are TRBV5-5 and TRBJ1-4; D may be TRBD1 (5 bases). The V end was cut by 4 bases, the J end by 2 bases, with 12 bases between. The CDR3 is 15 amino acids. Germline V gene lookup returns CDR1 SGHKS and CDR2 YYEKEE (reference sequence). This CDR3 is CASSLLEGTNEKLFF. The CDR3 DNA follows: TGTGCCAGCAGCCTCCTGGAGGGGACTAATGAAAAACTGTTTTTT.

The chain joins TRBV28 to TRBJ1-2, with TRBD1 matching over 8 bases. Germline CDR1 reads MDHEN; CDR2 reads SYDVKM. This CDR3 contains 16 residues. V gave up 5 bases and J gave up 8 bases; unmatched junction bases: 16. DNA for the CDR3: TGTGCCAGCAGTAGTCCTGGACAGGGCCCTCCGGGCGGCTACACCTTC. Translating it yields CASSSPGQGPPGGYTF.

The chain employs TRBV28 and TRBJ2-3; a weak D match, TRBD2 (6 bases). The V gene's germline CDR1 is MDHEN and CDR2 SYDVKM. The CDR3 is 14 residues long. Trimming left V 6 bases short and J 3 bases short, with 13 bases between. CDR3 in amino acids: CASSSTRETDTQYF. In DNA, the CDR3 is TGTGCCAGCAGCTCTACTCGGGAGACAGATACGCAGTATTTT.

The V gene is TRBV6-5, the J gene TRBJ1-2; TRBD1 is a possible D gene (6 bases). This CDR3 is 14 amino acids long. Per germline, CDR1 MNHEY and CDR2 SVGAGI. The germline V and J ends were trimmed by 6 bases and 7 bases, with 18 bases remaining between them. The CDR3 region has the DNA TGTGCCAGCAGCCAGTTAACAGGGTGGGTTGGCTACACCTTC. Residues: CASSQLTGWVGYTF.

This rearrangement joins TRBV4-3 to TRBJ2-7; maybe TRBD2 (7 bases). The CDR3 covers 17 residues. Germline V lookup: CDR1 LGHNA, CDR2 YSLEER. The ends were cut back, 0 bases at V and 0 bases at J, with 15 bases in the middle. CDR3: CASSQDLGAGASYEQYF. The DNA for the CDR3 is TGCGCCAGCAGCCAAGACTTGGGTGCGGGGGCCTCCTACGAGCAGTACTTC.

The DNA for the CDR3 is TGTGCCAGTAGTATAAACAGACAAGAGACCCAGTACTTC. Translated, it gives CASSINRQETQYF. The chain joins TRBV19 to TRBJ2-5; no reliable D call. Trimming took off 2 bases at V and 2 bases at J, with 6 bases between the two ends. This CDR3 spans 13 amino acids. The germline gives CDR1 LNHDA, CDR2 SQIVND (reference sequence).

The rearrangement links TRBV18 to TRBJ2-7; 9 bases fit TRBD2. The length of the CDR3 is 14 residues. The trim removed 4 bases at V and 4 bases at J, leaving 5 bases unmatched. The germline gives CDR1 KGHSH, CDR2 LQKENI. The CDR3 region is CASSHSGRGYEQYF. The CDR3 nucleotides are TGTGCCAGCTCACATAGCGGGAGAGGGTACGAGCAGTACTTC.

This chain uses TRBV28 with TRBJ2-1; TRBD2 might be the D (6 bases). Germline V gives CDR1 MDHEN, CDR2 SYDVKM. V was trimmed by 6 bases and J by 8 bases, leaving 14 bases between them. The CDR3 has 13 amino acids. CDR3 sequence: CASRGAGLDEQFF. The CDR3 bases are TGTGCCAGCAGGGGAGCGGGTCTTGATGAGCAGTTCTTC.

This clone is a singleton in its sample. The V gene is TRBV5-6, the J gene TRBJ2-7; D might be TRBD1 (6 bases). Germline V gene sequence: CDR1 SGHDT, CDR2 YYEEEE. The CDR3 consists of 15 residues. The V gene lost 5 bases and the J gene lost 1 base, with 16 bases spanning the gap. CDR3 amino acids: CASRKLRTVSYEQYF. CDR3 in DNA: TGTGCCAGCAGAAAGTTAAGGACAGTTTCCTACGAGCAGTACTTC.

The chain uses TRBV7-9 and TRBJ1-4; 9 bases are shared with TRBD1. In germline, CDR1 is SEHNR, CDR2 FQNEAQ (reference sequence). Trimming at V came to 5 bases and at J to 0 bases, leaving 1 base not matched to a gene. The length of the CDR3 is 15 residues. Written as DNA, the CDR3 is TGTGCCAGCAGCGGGGACAGGGCAACTAATGAAAAACTGTTTTTT. Translated: CASSGDRATNEKLFF. Full variable domain (missing parts from reference TRBV7-9 and TRBJ1-4): DTGVSQNPRHKITKRGQNVTFRCDPISEHNRLYWYRQTLGQGPEFLTYFQNEAQLEKSRLLSDRFSAERPKGSFSTLEIQRTEQGDSAMYLCASSGDRATNEKLFFGSGTQLSVL.

The rearrangement links TRBV9 to TRBJ2-1; TRBD1 matches 9 bases. V was clipped by 0 bases and J by 7 bases; unmatched bases: 8. The CDR3 totals 16 residues. Germline lookup yields CDR1 SGDLS and CDR2 YYNGEE. CDR3 coding DNA: TGTGCCAGCAGCGTAGATAACAGGGGGCGCTGGAATGAGCAGTTCTTC. Amino acid sequence: CASSVDNRGRWNEQFF.

This chain links TRBV7-3 with TRBJ2-1, with TRBD2 matching over 7 bases. This CDR3 is 16 amino acids long. Germline V gene lookup returns CDR1 SGHTA and CDR2 FQGTGA. V lost 5 bases to trimming and J lost 0 bases; unmatched junction nucleotides: 7. CDR3 nucleotides: TGTGCCAGCAGCCTCCACGGCGGGAGCTCCTACAATGAGCAGTTCTTC. Protein product: CASSLHGGSSYNEQFF. The full variable domain, in which reference TRBV7-3 and TRBJ2-1 provide the parts outside the CDR3, is GAGVSQTPSNKVTEKGKYVELRCDPISGHTALYWYRQSLGQGPEFLIYFQGTGAADDSGLPNDRFFAVRPEGSVSTLKIQRTERGDSAVYLCASSLHGGSSYNEQFFGPGTRLTVL.

The V call is TRBV29-1, the J call TRBJ2-4, with D possibly matching TRBD2 (7 bases). With 3 bases removed from V and 3 bases from J, the gap between germline ends came to 15 bases. The CDR3 length is 15 residues. The germline V gene has CDR1 SQVTM and CDR2 ANQGSEA. The CDR3 nucleotides read TGCAGCGTTGAGGGGGGGGCATCTGGCAAAAACATTCAGTACTTC. Protein product: CSVEGGASGKNIQYF.

V and J are TRBV7-2 and TRBJ1-6; 7 bases align to TRBD1. Trimming removed 4 bases from V and 7 bases from J; junction bases left unmatched: 4. Germline V gene lookup returns CDR1 SGHTA and CDR2 FQGNSA. The CDR3 loop spans 14 amino acids. CDR3: CASSWGQLNSPLHF. In DNA, the CDR3 is TGTGCCAGCAGCTGGGGACAGTTAAATTCACCCCTCCACTTT.

This clone was detected a few times. The V and J genes are TRBV18 and TRBJ2-4; D perhaps matches TRBD1 (5 bases). The CDR3 covers 14 residues. V was pared by 3 bases and J by 2 bases, with 8 bases between. The V gene's germline CDR1 is KGHSH and CDR2 LQKENI. The CDR3 protein is CASSPTETKNIQYF. CDR3 coding DNA: TGTGCCAGCTCACCGACAGAAACCAAAAACATTCAGTACTTC.

This clone was counted between two and nine times. The rearrangement links TRBV4-1 to TRBJ1-4, with D maybe TRBD1 (5 bases). There are 14 residues in the CDR3. V lost 4 bases and J 4 bases, leaving 10 bases between the germline ends. CDR1 MGHRA and CDR2 YSYEKL come from the germline V gene. Written as DNA, the CDR3 is TGCGCCAGCAGCCGACAGAGATATAATGAAAAACTGTTTTTT. Protein: CASSRQRYNEKLFF.

This rearrangement joins TRBV6-5 to TRBJ1-2; D perhaps matches TRBD1 (6 bases). Germline loops: CDR1 MNHEY, CDR2 SVGAGI. CDR3 length: 13 amino acids. V was cut by 4 bases and J by 8 bases, with 14 bases left in between. Here the CDR3 reads CASSFDRLRGYTF. The CDR3 DNA reads as TGTGCCAGCAGTTTCGACAGGTTGCGGGGCTACACCTTC.

This chain connects TRBV3-1 (or the pseudogene TRBV3-2) to TRBJ1-6; D remains unclear. Looked up from germline, CDR1 is LGHDT and CDR2 is YNNKEL (reference sequence). The CDR3 runs to 13 residues. V was cut by 1 base and J by 8 bases, with 6 bases left in between. The CDR3 loop is CASSQGAHSPLHF. CDR3 nucleotides: TGTGCCAGCAGCCAAGGAGCGCATTCACCCCTCCACTTT.

This clone was picked up one time. The chain employs TRBV10-3 and TRBJ1-6; D call uncertain. The CDR3 sequence is 14 residues long. Per germline, CDR1 ENHRY and CDR2 SYGVKD. Trimming removed 6 bases at V and 6 bases at J, with 12 bases between. The DNA for the CDR3 is TGTGCCATCAGGGCAACGTCCCGTAATTCACCCCTCCACTTT. Residues: CAIRATSRNSPLHF.

This clone turned up a few times. The genes are TRBV4-2 and TRBJ1-3; 9 nucleotides align to TRBD1. Germline lookup yields CDR1 LGHNA and CDR2 YNFKEQ. The CDR3 is made up of 17 amino acids. The ends lost 5 bases at V and 4 bases at J; junction bases unmatched: 12. CDR3 nucleotides: TGTGCCAGCAGCAAAAGGACAGGGGAAACGGTCGGAAACACCATATATTTT. It translates to CASSKRTGETVGNTIYF.

The J gene is TRBJ2-4, the V gene TRBV4-2; tentatively, D is TRBD2 (5 bases). Germline CDR1 reads LGHNA; CDR2 reads YNFKEQ. The germline V and J ends were trimmed by 0 bases and 6 bases, with 12 bases remaining between them. The CDR3 loop spans 15 amino acids. The DNA for the CDR3 is TGTGCCAGCAGCCAAGAATTGGGCGGGCTAAACATTCAGTACTTC. This translates into CASSQELGGLNIQYF.

The CDR3 region is CASSTPSAPYTDTQYF. In DNA form, the CDR3 reads TGTGCCAGCAGCACTCCTAGCGCCCCGTACACAGATACGCAGTATTTT. The chain uses TRBV28 and TRBJ2-3; weak D call: TRBD2 (6 bases). CDR1 and CDR2 (germline): MDHEN, SYDVKM. V lost 6 bases and J 2 bases, leaving 18 bases between the germline ends. The CDR3 is 16 amino acids. The complete variable domain, with remaining parts taken from reference TRBV28 and TRBJ2-3, reads DVKVTQSSRYLVKRTGEKVFLECVQDMDHENMFWYRQDPGLGLRLIYFSYDVKMKEKGDIPEGYSVSREKKERFSLILESASTNQTSMYLCASSTPSAPYTDTQYFGPGTRLTVL.

This clone has just one count. V is TRBV24-1 and J is TRBJ2-1; 15 nucleotides match TRBD2. Germline CDR1 and CDR2: KGHDR and SFDVKD. V gave up 6 bases and J gave up 9 bases; unmatched junction bases: 2. CDR3 length equals 14 residues. CDR3 nucleotide sequence: TGTGCCACCAGTTCGGGACTAGCGGGAGGTGAGCAGTTCTTC. Translated, it gives CATSSGLAGGEQFF.

Concerning this clone: Other DNA sequences in the sample encode the same CDR3. The chain recombines TRBV28 with TRBJ2-3; D is ambiguous. The germline V and J ends were trimmed by 6 bases and 0 bases, with 4 bases remaining between them. This CDR3 spans 12 amino acids. Per the germline V gene, CDR1 is MDHEN and CDR2 is SYDVKM. This CDR3 is CASRSSTDTQYF. The CDR3 DNA reads as TGTGCCAGCAGGTCTAGCACAGATACGCAGTATTTT. Filled out from reference TRBV28 and TRBJ2-3, the complete variable domain reads DVKVTQSSRYLVKRTGEKVFLECVQDMDHENMFWYRQDPGLGLRLIYFSYDVKMKEKGDIPEGYSVSREKKERFSLILESASTNQTSMYLCASRSSTDTQYFGPGTRLTVL.